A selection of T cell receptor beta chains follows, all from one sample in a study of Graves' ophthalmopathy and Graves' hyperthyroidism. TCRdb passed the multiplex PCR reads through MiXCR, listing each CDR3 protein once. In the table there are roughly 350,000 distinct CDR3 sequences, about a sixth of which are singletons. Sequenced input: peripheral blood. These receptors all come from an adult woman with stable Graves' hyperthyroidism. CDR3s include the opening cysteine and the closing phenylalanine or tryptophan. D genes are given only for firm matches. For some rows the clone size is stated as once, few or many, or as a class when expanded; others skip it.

CDR3aa: CASSLVEGVYEQYF
CDR3nt: TGTGCCAGCAGTTTAGTGGAGGGGGTTTACGAGCAGTACTTC
v_gene: TRBV12-3/TRBV12-4
j_gene: TRBJ2-7
d_gene: .
abundance: .

CDR3aa: CASTMDRGSGQPQHF
CDR3nt: TGTGCCAGCACGATGGACAGGGGGTCGGGTCAGCCCCAGCATTTT
v_gene: TRBV2
j_gene: TRBJ1-5
d_gene: TRBD1
abundance: .

CDR3aa: CASSLEGGQETQYF
CDR3nt: TGCGCCAGCAGCTTGGAGGGTGGGCAAGAGACCCAGTACTTC
v_gene: TRBV5-1
j_gene: TRBJ2-5
d_gene: .
abundance: many

CDR3aa: CASSQPSGHPGGTQYF
CDR3nt: TGTGCCAGCAGTCAACCCTCAGGACACCCGGGGGGGACCCAGTACTTC
v_gene: TRBV28
j_gene: TRBJ2-5
d_gene: TRBD2
abundance: many

CDR3aa: CASSLEGASNQPQHF
CDR3nt: TGCGCCAGCAGCTTGGAGGGGGCGAGCAATCAGCCCCAGCATTTT
v_gene: TRBV5-1
j_gene: TRBJ1-5
d_gene: TRBD1
abundance: few

CDR3aa: CASSPKPGAGNTIYF
CDR3nt: TGTGCCAGCTCACCCAAACCGGGCGCAGGAAACACCATATATTTT
v_gene: TRBV18
j_gene: TRBJ1-3
d_gene: .
abundance: .

CDR3aa: CASILTGVQETQYF
CDR3nt: TGTGCCAGCATCTTGACAGGGGTTCAAGAGACCCAGTACTTC
v_gene: TRBV6-1
j_gene: TRBJ2-5
d_gene: TRBD1
abundance: .

CDR3aa: CASSSPPSGGLRGYTF
CDR3nt: TGTGCCAGCAGTTCCCCTCCCTCAGGGGGCTTGAGGGGCTACACCTTC
v_gene: TRBV6-5
j_gene: TRBJ1-2
d_gene: TRBD1
abundance: many

CDR3aa: CASSFSSYSNQPQHF
CDR3nt: TGTGCCAGCAGTTTTTCCTCGTATAGCAATCAGCCCCAGCATTTT
v_gene: TRBV28
j_gene: TRBJ1-5
d_gene: .
abundance: few

CDR3aa: CAWSTPPGGDYTF
CDR3nt: TGTGCCTGGAGTACCCCCCCTGGGGGTGACTACACCTTC
v_gene: TRBV30
j_gene: TRBJ1-2
d_gene: .
abundance: .

CDR3aa: CASLSREAPYEQYF
CDR3nt: TGTGCCAGCCTATCTCGGGAGGCACCGTACGAGCAGTACTTC
v_gene: TRBV19
j_gene: TRBJ2-7
d_gene: TRBD2
abundance: many

CDR3aa: CASSPLLRPQNSYEQYF
CDR3nt: TGTGCCAGCAGCCCACTCCTTAGGCCTCAAAACTCCTACGAGCAGTACTTC
v_gene: TRBV12-3/TRBV12-4
j_gene: TRBJ2-7
d_gene: .
abundance: .

CDR3aa: CASSLLGQVRGTEAFF
CDR3nt: TGTGCCAGCAGTTTACTGGGACAGGTAAGAGGCACTGAAGCTTTCTTT
v_gene: TRBV27
j_gene: TRBJ1-1
d_gene: TRBD1
abundance: many

CDR3aa: CSARGTGDQPQHF
CDR3nt: TGCAGTGCTAGAGGGACAGGGGATCAGCCCCAGCATTTT
v_gene: TRBV20-1
j_gene: TRBJ1-5
d_gene: TRBD1
abundance: many

CDR3aa: CASSDGGTGELFF
CDR3nt: TGTGCCAGCAGTGACGGTGGCACCGGGGAGCTGTTTTTT
v_gene: TRBV6-1
j_gene: TRBJ2-2
d_gene: .
abundance: many

CDR3aa: CASSPWELSSPLHF
CDR3nt: TGTGCCAGCAGTCCCTGGGAGCTTAGTTCACCCCTCCACTTT
v_gene: TRBV12-3/TRBV12-4
j_gene: TRBJ1-6
d_gene: .
abundance: many

CDR3aa: CASSEAPADRVGGGYTF
CDR3nt: TGTGCCAGCAGTGAAGCCCCGGCGGACAGGGTGGGCGGAGGCTACACCTTC
v_gene: TRBV6-1
j_gene: TRBJ1-2
d_gene: TRBD1
abundance: once

CDR3aa: CASSRTGGTGELFF
CDR3nt: TGTGCCAGCAGCCGAACAGGGGGCACCGGGGAGCTGTTTTTT
v_gene: TRBV7-9
j_gene: TRBJ2-2
d_gene: TRBD1
abundance: many

CDR3aa: CASSPPGIAETQYF
CDR3nt: TGTGCCAGCTCACCCCCTGGAATAGCAGAGACCCAGTACTTC
v_gene: TRBV18
j_gene: TRBJ2-5
d_gene: .
abundance: many

CDR3aa: CASSLNRGRPSMDTEAFF
CDR3nt: TGTGCCAGCAGCCTTAACAGGGGGCGACCCTCGATGGACACTGAAGCTTTCTTT
v_gene: TRBV11-3
j_gene: TRBJ1-1
d_gene: TRBD1
abundance: many

CDR3aa: CASSPRRLAGATDTQYF
CDR3nt: TGTGCCAGCTCACCACGGCGACTAGCGGGAGCCACAGATACGCAGTATTTT
v_gene: TRBV18
j_gene: TRBJ2-3
d_gene: TRBD2
abundance: .

CDR3aa: CSAREGQGILRSYNSPLHF
CDR3nt: TGCAGTGCTAGAGAGGGACAGGGCATTTTAAGGTCCTATAATTCACCCCTCCACTTT
v_gene: TRBV20-1
j_gene: TRBJ1-6
d_gene: TRBD1
abundance: .

CDR3aa: CASSYGQDSHYEQYF
CDR3nt: TGTGCCAGCAGTTACGGGCAGGACTCACACTACGAGCAGTACTTC
v_gene: TRBV6-2/TRBV6-3
j_gene: TRBJ2-7
d_gene: .
abundance: many

CDR3aa: CASSFNNYEQYF
CDR3nt: TGTGCCAGCAGCTTTAACAACTACGAGCAGTACTTC
v_gene: TRBV7-2
j_gene: TRBJ2-7
d_gene: .
abundance: many

CDR3aa: CASSQEAGAASYEQYF
CDR3nt: TGCGCCAGCAGCCAAGAGGCAGGGGCCGCTTCCTACGAGCAGTACTTC
v_gene: TRBV4-1
j_gene: TRBJ2-7
d_gene: .
abundance: .

CDR3aa: CASSLEQPPSQAFF
CDR3nt: TGCGCCAGCAGCCTTGAACAACCCCCTTCCCAAGCTTTCTTT
v_gene: TRBV5-1
j_gene: TRBJ1-1
d_gene: .
abundance: few

CDR3aa: CASSLTYTQETQYF
CDR3nt: TGTGCCAGCAGTTTAACGTATACCCAAGAGACCCAGTACTTC
v_gene: TRBV27
j_gene: TRBJ2-5
d_gene: .
abundance: many

CDR3aa: CASSLKQGNTGELFF
CDR3nt: TGTGCCAGCAGCCTCAAACAGGGAAACACCGGGGAGCTGTTTTTT
v_gene: TRBV3-1
j_gene: TRBJ2-2
d_gene: .
abundance: many

CDR3aa: CASSFPGQGGNQPQHF
CDR3nt: TGTGCCAGCAGTTTCCCCGGACAGGGCGGCAATCAGCCCCAGCATTTT
v_gene: TRBV28
j_gene: TRBJ1-5
d_gene: TRBD1
abundance: many

CDR3aa: CASRPSGRAKNIQYF
CDR3nt: TGTGCCAGCAGACCTTCGGGGCGGGCCAAAAACATTCAGTACTTC
v_gene: TRBV7-9
j_gene: TRBJ2-4
d_gene: .
abundance: many

CDR3aa: CSVEDRYTGELFF
CDR3nt: TGCAGCGTTGAAGACAGATACACCGGGGAGCTGTTTTTT
v_gene: TRBV29-1
j_gene: TRBJ2-2
d_gene: .
abundance: .

CDR3aa: CASSHNRTQETQYF
CDR3nt: TGTGCCAGCAGCCACAACAGGACACAAGAGACCCAGTACTTC
v_gene: TRBV6-1
j_gene: TRBJ2-5
d_gene: .
abundance: .

CDR3aa: CAIRAGANQPQHF
CDR3nt: TGTGCCATCCGCGCCGGGGCCAATCAGCCCCAGCATTTT
v_gene: TRBV10-3
j_gene: TRBJ1-5
d_gene: .
abundance: many

CDR3aa: CASSFTGTDGYTF
CDR3nt: TGTGCCAGCAGTTTTACTGGGACGGATGGCTACACCTTC
v_gene: TRBV6-5
j_gene: TRBJ1-2
d_gene: .
abundance: many

CDR3aa: CASRKTGGDEQYF
CDR3nt: TGTGCCAGCAGGAAGACAGGGGGTGACGAGCAGTACTTC
v_gene: TRBV6-1
j_gene: TRBJ2-7
d_gene: TRBD1
abundance: .

CDR3aa: CASRSGTALSHEQYF
CDR3nt: TGTGCCAGCAGATCCGGGACAGCCCTTTCTCACGAGCAGTACTTC
v_gene: TRBV6-1
j_gene: TRBJ2-7
d_gene: TRBD1
abundance: many

CDR3aa: CASSFRRVVYEQYF
CDR3nt: TGTGCCAGCAGTTTCCGCAGGGTGGTCTACGAGCAGTACTTC
v_gene: TRBV28
j_gene: TRBJ2-7
d_gene: .
abundance: many

CDR3aa: CASSYGMAGGPIGETLYF
CDR3nt: TGTGCCAGCAGCTATGGGATGGCGGGAGGGCCAATTGGAGAGACCCTGTACTTC
v_gene: TRBV6-2/TRBV6-3
j_gene: TRBJ2-5
d_gene: TRBD2
abundance: many

CDR3aa: CASSLMLGQPYTF
CDR3nt: TGTGCCAGCAGTTTAATGTTGGGACAGCCCTACACCTTC
v_gene: TRBV27
j_gene: TRBJ1-2
d_gene: TRBD1
abundance: many

CDR3aa: CASSFNQGQPQHF
CDR3nt: TGTGCCAGTAGCTTTAACCAGGGTCAGCCCCAGCATTTT
v_gene: TRBV19
j_gene: TRBJ1-5
d_gene: .
abundance: many

CDR3aa: CASSTGGAGNTEAFF
CDR3nt: TGTGCCAGCAGCACCGGCGGGGCAGGGAACACTGAAGCTTTCTTT
v_gene: TRBV6-1
j_gene: TRBJ1-1
d_gene: .
abundance: many

CDR3aa: CASSLRDTSYEQYF
CDR3nt: TGTGCCAGCAGCTTACGGGACACGTCTTACGAGCAGTACTTC
v_gene: TRBV11-1
j_gene: TRBJ2-7
d_gene: .
abundance: .

CDR3aa: CASSSVLGRTRAYQETQYF
CDR3nt: TGTGCCAGCAGCTCAGTCCTGGGAAGGACACGAGCGTACCAAGAGACCCAGTACTTC
v_gene: TRBV11-2
j_gene: TRBJ2-5
d_gene: .
abundance: once

CDR3aa: CASSFLASGTYEQYF
CDR3nt: TGTGCGAGCAGTTTCTTGGCTAGCGGGACCTACGAGCAGTACTTC
v_gene: TRBV27
j_gene: TRBJ2-7
d_gene: TRBD2
abundance: .

CDR3aa: CASRLSTVYSNQPQHF
CDR3nt: TGTGCCAGTAGGCTATCGACAGTCTATAGCAATCAGCCCCAGCATTTT
v_gene: TRBV19
j_gene: TRBJ1-5
d_gene: .
abundance: many

CDR3aa: CASSLGTETYEQYF
CDR3nt: TGTGCCAGCTCACTAGGGACAGAAACCTACGAGCAGTACTTC
v_gene: TRBV18
j_gene: TRBJ2-7
d_gene: TRBD1
abundance: many

CDR3aa: CSANRGLDTEAFF
CDR3nt: TGCAGTGCCAACAGGGGGCTAGACACTGAAGCTTTCTTT
v_gene: TRBV20-1
j_gene: TRBJ1-1
d_gene: TRBD1
abundance: many